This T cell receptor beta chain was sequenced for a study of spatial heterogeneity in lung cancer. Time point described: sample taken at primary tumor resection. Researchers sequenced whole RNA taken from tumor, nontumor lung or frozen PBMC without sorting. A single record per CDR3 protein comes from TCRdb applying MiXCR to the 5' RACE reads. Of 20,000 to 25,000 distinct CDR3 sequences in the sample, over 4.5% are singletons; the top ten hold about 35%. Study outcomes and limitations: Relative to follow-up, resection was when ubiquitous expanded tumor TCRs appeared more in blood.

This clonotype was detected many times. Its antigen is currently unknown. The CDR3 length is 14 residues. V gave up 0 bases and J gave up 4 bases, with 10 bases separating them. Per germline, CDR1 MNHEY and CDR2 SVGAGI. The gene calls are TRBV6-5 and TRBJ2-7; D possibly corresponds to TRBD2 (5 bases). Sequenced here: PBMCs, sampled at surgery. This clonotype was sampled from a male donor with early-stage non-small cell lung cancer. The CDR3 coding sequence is TGTGCCAGCAGTTACTCCCCGAGGACTTACGAGCAGTACTTC. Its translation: CASSYSPRTYEQYF.